The rows below give T cell receptor beta chains drawn from one sample of a study of blood T cell repertoires in COVID-19. Using immunoSEQ multiplex PCR, the repertoire was profiled, and TCRdb retains in-frame clones only, with some absent. The sample records about 70,000 clones, roughly 79% being singletons. The sequenced material came from peripheral blood. The receptors stem from a woman aged 70-85 years with acute or convalescent COVID-19. The CDR3 runs from the conserved cysteine through the conserved F or W. D genes are given only for firm matches. Size is omitted from some rows. Given values are once, few, many or a class for expanded clones.

abundance: .; j_gene: TRBJ2-2; len: 13; v_gene: TRBV20-1; d_gene: TRBD1; CDR3aa: CSASTGGAGELFF; CDR3nt: TGCAGTGCTAGTACAGGGGGAGCCGGGGAGCTGTTTTTT
abundance: .; j_gene: TRBJ1-6; len: 16; v_gene: TRBV10-3; d_gene: .; CDR3aa: CAIPTGGALFNSPLHF; CDR3nt: TGTGCCATCCCCACGGGTGGAGCTCTTTTTAATTCACCCCTCCACTTT
abundance: .; j_gene: TRBJ1-6; len: 15; v_gene: TRBV18; d_gene: .; CDR3aa: CASSPRSGNNSPLHF; CDR3nt: TGTGCCAGCTCACCACGCTCAGGGAATAATTCACCCCTCCACTTT
abundance: many; j_gene: TRBJ2-3; len: 16; v_gene: TRBV11-3; d_gene: .; CDR3aa: CASSSGTVSSTDTQYF; CDR3nt: TGTGCCAGCAGCTCTGGGACTGTTTCTAGCACAGATACGCAGTATTTT
abundance: .; j_gene: TRBJ1-2; len: 14; v_gene: TRBV24-1; d_gene: .; CDR3aa: CATSPGGLTYGYTF; CDR3nt: TGTGCCACCAGCCCCGGGGGTCTGACATATGGCTACACCTTC
abundance: .; j_gene: TRBJ2-7; len: 17; v_gene: TRBV19; d_gene: TRBD2; CDR3aa: CASSRAPGLAGGYEQYF; CDR3nt: TGTGCCAGTAGTAGAGCACCGGGACTAGCGGGAGGGTACGAGCAGTACTTC
abundance: .; j_gene: TRBJ2-7; len: 14; v_gene: TRBV20-1; d_gene: .; CDR3aa: CSASRADVPYEQYF; CDR3nt: TGCAGTGCTAGTCGAGCGGACGTGCCCTACGAGCAGTACTTC
abundance: .; j_gene: TRBJ1-3; len: 12; v_gene: TRBV11-3; d_gene: .; CDR3aa: CASSLRLNTIYF; CDR3nt: TGTGCCAGCAGCTTACGTTTAAACACCATATATTTT
abundance: once; j_gene: TRBJ2-7; len: 19; v_gene: TRBV7-8; d_gene: TRBD1; CDR3aa: CASSADPRTGRLGSYEQYF; CDR3nt: TGTGCCAGCAGCGCCGACCCCAGGACAGGGCGCTTGGGCTCCTACGAGCAGTACTTC
abundance: many; j_gene: TRBJ2-3; len: 16; v_gene: TRBV27; d_gene: TRBD2; CDR3aa: CASSLFASGKTDTQYF; CDR3nt: TGTGCCAGCAGCTTGTTCGCTAGCGGGAAAACAGATACGCAGTATTTT